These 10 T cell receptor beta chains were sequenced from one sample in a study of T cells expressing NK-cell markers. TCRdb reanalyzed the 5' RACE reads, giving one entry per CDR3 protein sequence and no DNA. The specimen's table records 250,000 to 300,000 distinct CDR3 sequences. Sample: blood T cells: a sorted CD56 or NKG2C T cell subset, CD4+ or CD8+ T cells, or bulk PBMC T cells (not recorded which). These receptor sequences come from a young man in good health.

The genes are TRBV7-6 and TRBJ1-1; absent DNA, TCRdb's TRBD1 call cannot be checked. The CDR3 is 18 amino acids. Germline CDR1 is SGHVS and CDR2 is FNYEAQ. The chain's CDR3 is CASSLSRDRGILYTEAFF. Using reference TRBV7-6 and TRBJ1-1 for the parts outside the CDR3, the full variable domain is GAGVSQSPRYKVTKRGQDVALRCDPISGHVSLYWYRQALGQGPEFLTYFNYEAQQDKSGLPNDRFSAERPEGSISTLTIQRTEQRDSAMYRCASSLSRDRGILYTEAFFGQGTRLTVV.

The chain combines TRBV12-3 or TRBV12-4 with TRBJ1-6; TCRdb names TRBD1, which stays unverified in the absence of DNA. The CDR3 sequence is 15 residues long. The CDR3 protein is CASSSPGQGDSPLHF.

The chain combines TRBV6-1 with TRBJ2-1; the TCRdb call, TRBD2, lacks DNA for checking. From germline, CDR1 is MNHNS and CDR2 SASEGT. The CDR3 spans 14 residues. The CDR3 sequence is CAVRLAGFYNEQFF.

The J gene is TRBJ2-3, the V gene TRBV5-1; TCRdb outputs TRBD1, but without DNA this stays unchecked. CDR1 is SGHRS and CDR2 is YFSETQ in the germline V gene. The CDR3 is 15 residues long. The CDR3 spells CASSFTGGATDTQYF.

The chain's CDR3 is CAISEGGREYQETQYF. The rearrangement links TRBV10-3 to TRBJ2-5; TCRdb's D call, TRBD1, is unchecked because there is no DNA. Germline assignment: CDR1 ENHRY and CDR2 SYGVKD. This CDR3 is built from 16 residues.

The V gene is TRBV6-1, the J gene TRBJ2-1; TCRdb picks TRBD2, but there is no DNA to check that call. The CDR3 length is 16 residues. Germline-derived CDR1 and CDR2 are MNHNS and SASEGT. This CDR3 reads CASRPRGSGIVNEQFF.

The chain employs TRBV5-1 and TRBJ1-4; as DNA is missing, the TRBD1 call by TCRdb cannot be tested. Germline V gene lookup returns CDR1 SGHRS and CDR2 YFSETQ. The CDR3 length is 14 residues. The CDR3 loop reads CASTATGTNEKLFF.

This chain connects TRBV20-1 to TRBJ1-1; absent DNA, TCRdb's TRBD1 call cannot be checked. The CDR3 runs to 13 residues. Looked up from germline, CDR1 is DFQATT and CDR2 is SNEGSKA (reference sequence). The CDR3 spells CSARDQRGQRAFF.

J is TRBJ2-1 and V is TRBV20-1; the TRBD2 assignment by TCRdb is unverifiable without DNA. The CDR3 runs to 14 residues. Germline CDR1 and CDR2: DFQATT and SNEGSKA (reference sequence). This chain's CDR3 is CSATPVAGVNEQFF.

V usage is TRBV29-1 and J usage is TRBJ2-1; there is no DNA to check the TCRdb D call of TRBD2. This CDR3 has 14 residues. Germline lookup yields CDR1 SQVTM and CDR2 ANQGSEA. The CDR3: CSVGVAGRRNEQFF.